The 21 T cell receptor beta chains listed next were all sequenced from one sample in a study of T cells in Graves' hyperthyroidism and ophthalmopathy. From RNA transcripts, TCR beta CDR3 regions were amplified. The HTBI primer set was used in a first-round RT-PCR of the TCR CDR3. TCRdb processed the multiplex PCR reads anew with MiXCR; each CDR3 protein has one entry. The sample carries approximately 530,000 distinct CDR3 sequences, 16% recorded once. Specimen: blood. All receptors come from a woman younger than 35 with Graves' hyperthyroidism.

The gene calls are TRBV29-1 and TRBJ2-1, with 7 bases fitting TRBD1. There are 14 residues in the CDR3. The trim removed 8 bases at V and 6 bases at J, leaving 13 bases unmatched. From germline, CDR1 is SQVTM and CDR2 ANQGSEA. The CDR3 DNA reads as TGCAGCTCAGACCAGAGGGGGCGTCTCAATGAGCAGTTCTTC. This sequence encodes CSSDQRGRLNEQFF.

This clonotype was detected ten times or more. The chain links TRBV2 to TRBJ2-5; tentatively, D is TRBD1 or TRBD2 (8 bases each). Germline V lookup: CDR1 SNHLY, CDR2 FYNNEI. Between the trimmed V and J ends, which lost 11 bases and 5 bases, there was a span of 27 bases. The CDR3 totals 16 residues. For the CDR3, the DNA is TGTGCCCGAAGAGACAGGGGTCCCCGCGGGGGGGAGACCCAGTACTTC. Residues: CARRDRGPRGGETQYF.

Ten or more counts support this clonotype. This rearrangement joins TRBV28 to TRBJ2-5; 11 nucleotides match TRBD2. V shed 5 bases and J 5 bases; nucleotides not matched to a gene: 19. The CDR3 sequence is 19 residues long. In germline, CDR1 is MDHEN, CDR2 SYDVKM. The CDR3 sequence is CASSPSNWGLIAGGETQYF. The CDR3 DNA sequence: TGTGCCAGCAGTCCCTCCAATTGGGGATTAATAGCGGGAGGGGAGACCCAGTACTTC. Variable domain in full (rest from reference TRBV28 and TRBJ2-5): DVKVTQSSRYLVKRTGEKVFLECVQDMDHENMFWYRQDPGLGLRLIYFSYDVKMKEKGDIPEGYSVSREKKERFSLILESASTNQTSMYLCASSPSNWGLIAGGETQYFGPGTRLLVL.

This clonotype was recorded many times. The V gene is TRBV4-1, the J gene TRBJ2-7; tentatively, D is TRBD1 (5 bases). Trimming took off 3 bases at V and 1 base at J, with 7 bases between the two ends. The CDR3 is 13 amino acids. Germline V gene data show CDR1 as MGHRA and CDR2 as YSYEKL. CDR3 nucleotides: TGCGCCAGCAGCCACTCAGGGTCCTACGAGCAGTACTTC. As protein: CASSHSGSYEQYF.

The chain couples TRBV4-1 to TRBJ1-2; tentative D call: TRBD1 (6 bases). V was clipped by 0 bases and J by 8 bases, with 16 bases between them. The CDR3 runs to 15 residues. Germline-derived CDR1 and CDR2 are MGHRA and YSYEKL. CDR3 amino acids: CASSQDFAGVFGYTF. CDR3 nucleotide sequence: TGCGCCAGCAGCCAAGATTTCGCAGGGGTGTTCGGCTACACCTTC.

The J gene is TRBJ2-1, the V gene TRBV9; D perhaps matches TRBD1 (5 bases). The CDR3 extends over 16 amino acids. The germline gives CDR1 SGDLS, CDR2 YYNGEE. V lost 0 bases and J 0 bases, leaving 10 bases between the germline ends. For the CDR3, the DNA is TGTGCCAGCAGCGTAGGGGGCTCTAGCTCCTACAATGAGCAGTTCTTC. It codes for CASSVGGSSSYNEQFF. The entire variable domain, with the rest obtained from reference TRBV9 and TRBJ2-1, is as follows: DSGVTQTPKHLITATGQRVTLRCSPRSGDLSVYWYQQSLDQGLQFLIQYYNGEERAKGNILERFSAQQFPDLHSELNLSSLELGDSALYFCASSVGGSSSYNEQFFGPGTRLTVL.

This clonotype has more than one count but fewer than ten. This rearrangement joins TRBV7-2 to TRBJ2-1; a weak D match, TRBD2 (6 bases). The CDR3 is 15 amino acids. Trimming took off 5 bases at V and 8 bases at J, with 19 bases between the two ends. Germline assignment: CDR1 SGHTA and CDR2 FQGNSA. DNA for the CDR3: TGTGCCAGCAGCCCCGACCGGGGACTCACGCATGAGCAGTTCTTC. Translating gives CASSPDRGLTHEQFF.

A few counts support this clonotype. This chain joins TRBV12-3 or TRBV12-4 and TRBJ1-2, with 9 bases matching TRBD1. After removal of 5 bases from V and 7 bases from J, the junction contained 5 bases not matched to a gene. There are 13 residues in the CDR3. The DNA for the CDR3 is TGTGCCAGCAGTCTGACAGGGGGGCTTGGCTACACCTTC. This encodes CASSLTGGLGYTF.

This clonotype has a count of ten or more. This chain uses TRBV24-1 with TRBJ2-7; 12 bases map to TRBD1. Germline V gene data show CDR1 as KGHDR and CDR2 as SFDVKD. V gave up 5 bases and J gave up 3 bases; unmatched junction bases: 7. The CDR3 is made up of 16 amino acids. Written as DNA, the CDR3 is TGTGCCACCAGTGGCGGGACAGGGGGCGCGGGCTACGAGCAGTACTTC. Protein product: CATSGGTGGAGYEQYF.

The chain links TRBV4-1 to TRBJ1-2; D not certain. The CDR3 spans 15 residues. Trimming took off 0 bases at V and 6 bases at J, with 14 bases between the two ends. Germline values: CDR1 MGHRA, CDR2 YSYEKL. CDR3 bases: TGCGCCAGCAGCCAAGATCGCTCCAGGATCCATGGCTACACCTTC. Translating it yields CASSQDRSRIHGYTF.

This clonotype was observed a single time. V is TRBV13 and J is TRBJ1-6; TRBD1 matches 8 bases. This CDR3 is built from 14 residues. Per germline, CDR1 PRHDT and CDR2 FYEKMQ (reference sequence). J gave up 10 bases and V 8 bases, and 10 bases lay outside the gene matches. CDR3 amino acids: CASRDGQGTSPLHF. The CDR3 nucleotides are TGTGCCAGCCGGGATGGACAGGGCACCTCACCCCTCCACTTT.

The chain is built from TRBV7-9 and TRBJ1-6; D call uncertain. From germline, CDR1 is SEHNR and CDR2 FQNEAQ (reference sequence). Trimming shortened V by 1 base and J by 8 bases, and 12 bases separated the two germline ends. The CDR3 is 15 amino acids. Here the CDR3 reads CASSLEEGGDSPLHF. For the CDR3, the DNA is TGTGCCAGCAGCTTAGAAGAGGGAGGAGATTCACCCCTCCACTTT.

This CDR3 is CASSHSQLKGGGLSPLHF. For the CDR3, the DNA is TGCGCCAGCAGCCACTCCCAACTAAAAGGGGGCGGCTTGTCACCCCTCCACTTT. The chain has TRBV4-1 and TRBJ1-6; TRBD1 matches 7 bases. Germline CDR1 reads MGHRA; CDR2 reads YSYEKL. The V segment lost 3 bases and the J segment 10 bases; nucleotides outside the gene matches: 18. This CDR3 is built from 18 residues.

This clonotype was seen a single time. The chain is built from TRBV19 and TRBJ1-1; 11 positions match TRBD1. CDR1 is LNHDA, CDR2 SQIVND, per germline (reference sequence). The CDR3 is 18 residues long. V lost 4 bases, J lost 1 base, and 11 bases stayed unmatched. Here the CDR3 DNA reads TGTGCCAGTAGTAGAGGGACAGGGGGGCGCCTCCAGAACACTGAAGCTTTCTTT. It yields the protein CASSRGTGGRLQNTEAFF.

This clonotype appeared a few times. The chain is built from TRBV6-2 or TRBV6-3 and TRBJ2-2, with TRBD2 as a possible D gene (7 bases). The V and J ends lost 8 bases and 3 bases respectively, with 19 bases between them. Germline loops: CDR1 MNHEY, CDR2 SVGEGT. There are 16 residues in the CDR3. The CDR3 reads CASGRRGAVDTGELFF. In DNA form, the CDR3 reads TGTGCCAGCGGACGTCGGGGGGCCGTGGACACCGGGGAGCTGTTTTTT.

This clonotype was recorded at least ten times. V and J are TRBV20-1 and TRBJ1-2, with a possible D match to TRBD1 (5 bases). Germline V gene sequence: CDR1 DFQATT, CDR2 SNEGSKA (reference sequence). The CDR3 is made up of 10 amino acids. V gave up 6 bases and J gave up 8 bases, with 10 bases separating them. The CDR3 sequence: CSARDGGYTF. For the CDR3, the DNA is TGCAGTGCAAGGGACGGAGGCTACACCTTC.

CDR3: CASSNPGGSGNTIYF. The CDR3 bases are TGTGCCAGTAGTAATCCGGGAGGCTCTGGAAACACCATATATTTT. The chain combines TRBV19 with TRBJ1-3; the D is unclear. CDR1 LNHDA and CDR2 SQIVND come from the germline V gene (reference sequence). The CDR3 spans 15 residues. Trimming left V 4 bases short and J 0 bases short, with 10 bases between.

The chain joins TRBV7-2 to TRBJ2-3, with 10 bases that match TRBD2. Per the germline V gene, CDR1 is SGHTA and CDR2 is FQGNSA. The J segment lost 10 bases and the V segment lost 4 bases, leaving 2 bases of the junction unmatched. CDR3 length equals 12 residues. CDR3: CASSYTSGAQYF. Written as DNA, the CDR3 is TGTGCCAGCAGCTACACTAGCGGGGCGCAGTATTTT.

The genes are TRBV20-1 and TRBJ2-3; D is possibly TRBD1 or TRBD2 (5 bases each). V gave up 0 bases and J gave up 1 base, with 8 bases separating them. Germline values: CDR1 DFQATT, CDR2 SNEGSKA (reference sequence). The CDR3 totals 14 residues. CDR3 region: CSARDEGRTDTQYF. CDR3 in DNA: TGCAGTGCTAGAGACGAGGGGCGCACAGATACGCAGTATTTT.

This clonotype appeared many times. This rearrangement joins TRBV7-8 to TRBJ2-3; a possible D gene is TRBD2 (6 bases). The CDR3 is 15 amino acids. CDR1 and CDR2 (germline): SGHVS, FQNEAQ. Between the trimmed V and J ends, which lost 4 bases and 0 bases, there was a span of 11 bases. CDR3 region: CASSSQAGSTDTQYF. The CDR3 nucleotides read TGTGCCAGCAGCTCGCAGGCGGGGAGCACAGATACGCAGTATTTT. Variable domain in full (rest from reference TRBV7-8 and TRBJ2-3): GAGVSQSPRYKVAKRGQDVALRCDPISGHVSLFWYQQALGQGPEFLTYFQNEAQLDKSGLPSDRFFAERPEGSVSTLKIQRTQQEDSAVYLCASSSQAGSTDTQYFGPGTRLTVL.

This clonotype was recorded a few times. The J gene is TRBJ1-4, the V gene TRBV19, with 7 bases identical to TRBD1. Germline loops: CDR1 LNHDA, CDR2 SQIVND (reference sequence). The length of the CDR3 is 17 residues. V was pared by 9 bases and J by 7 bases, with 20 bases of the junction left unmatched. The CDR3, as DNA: TGTGCCAGCCGGACCTCCCAGGGATGGACAGGCCGTGAAAAACTGTTTTTT. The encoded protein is CASRTSQGWTGREKLFF.